The clone carrying this T cell receptor (beta chain) has only one observation. V dropped 5 bases and J dropped 6; count of bases not matched to a gene: 5. The CDR3 is 14 residues long. Germline loops: CDR1 MNHGY, CDR2 SVAAGI. This sample was included in a study of blood T cell repertoires in COVID-19. Study information: Collection of acute and convalescent COVID-19 samples took place in the United States, Italy and Spain. T cells, B-cell-depleted T cells, or PBMCs supplied cDNA or gDNA.

Per the study methods: For nucleated cells, counts were estimated from reference gene primer amplification. Repertoires were generated with immunoSEQ multiplex PCR, while TCRdb's copy carries only in-frame clones and drops some. The V and J calls and the clone size are those of that table, but D and trimming were determined from the DNA. Of 180,000 or so clones in the sample, approximately 86% were seen once. The origin of this receptor is a man aged 55 to 70 with acute or convalescent COVID-19. The sequencing sample was made of peripheral blood. This chain links TRBV6-9 with TRBJ1-4; 8 nucleotides agree with TRBD1. The CDR3: CASSNGTGDEKLFF. CDR3 DNA sequence: TGTGCCAGCAGTAACGGGACAGGTGATGAAAAACTGTTTTTT.